This section outlines one T cell receptor beta chain sequence together with its context. The antigen is unknown. Germline V gene sequence: CDR1 SNHLY, CDR2 FYNNEI. Trimming shortened V by 3 bases and J by 0 bases, and 6 bases separated the two germline ends. This CDR3 has 15 amino acids. The record originates from a study of OX40 agonist ivuxolimab in advanced cancers. Study-wide background: About 40% of patients had received prior checkpoint inhibitor therapy.

Sequencing used immunoSEQ multiplex PCR; TCRdb keeps in-frame clones, though not all of them. The sample yields about 99,000 clones, approximately 94% seen once. Whole-study results and caveats: Low normalized T-cell clonal expansion also characterized some of the nonresponders. There were, on average, more expanded clones in CD8+ T cells than in CD4+.

Material: CD4+ or CD8+ T cells sorted from blood, obtained in a trial of the OX40 agonist ivuxolimab. This TCR came from an adult with an advanced solid tumor such as melanoma, head and neck, liver or kidney cancer. The chain couples TRBV2 to TRBJ2-6; D not resolved. CDR3 coding DNA: TGTGCCAGCAGTGATCGAGCCTCTGGGGCCAACGTCCTGACTTTC. This codes for CASSDRASGANVLTF.